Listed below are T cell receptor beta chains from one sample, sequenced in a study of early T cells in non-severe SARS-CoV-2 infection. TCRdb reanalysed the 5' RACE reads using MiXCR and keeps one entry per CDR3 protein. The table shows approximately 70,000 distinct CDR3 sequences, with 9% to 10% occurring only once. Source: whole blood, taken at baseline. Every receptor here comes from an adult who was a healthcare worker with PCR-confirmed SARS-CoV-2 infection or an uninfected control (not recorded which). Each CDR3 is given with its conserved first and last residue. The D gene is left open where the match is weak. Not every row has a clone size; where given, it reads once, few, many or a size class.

CASSQTNPTGINYGYTF,TGCGCCAGCAGCCAAACTAACCCAACGGGAATCAACTATGGCTACACCTTC,TRBJ1-2,.,TRBV4-3,.
CASTSGAIEQFF,TGTGCCAGCACTAGCGGGGCCATTGAGCAGTTCTTC,TRBJ2-1,few,TRBV6-2/TRBV6-3,TRBD2
CSALSLDRGFYEQYF,TGCAGTGCCTTGAGTTTGGACAGGGGGTTCTACGAGCAGTACTTC,TRBJ2-7,many,TRBV20-1,TRBD1
CSGTSGTEQYF,TGCAGCGGGACTAGCGGGACCGAGCAGTACTTC,TRBJ2-7,.,TRBV29-1,TRBD2
CSASGGRYGYTF,TGCAGTGCCAGCGGGGGCCGGTATGGCTACACCTTC,TRBJ1-2,many,TRBV20-1,.
CASRVARGAESPLHF,TGTGCCAGCAGGGTTGCGAGAGGGGCTGAATCACCCCTCCACTTT,TRBJ1-6,many,TRBV6-5,.
CASSLPGLAASYEQYF,TGTGCCAGCAGTCTCCCTGGACTAGCGGCCTCCTACGAGCAGTACTTC,TRBJ2-7,many,TRBV28,TRBD2
CASSQVAGVSEQYF,TGTGCCAGCAGCCAAGTAGCGGGAGTAAGCGAGCAGTACTTC,TRBJ2-7,many,TRBV14,TRBD2
CSVNPLADTQYF,TGCAGCGTAAATCCCCTAGCGGATACGCAGTATTTT,TRBJ2-3,few,TRBV29-1,.
CASSVGTSVSEQYF,TGTGCCAGCAGCGTCGGGACTAGCGTATCCGAGCAGTACTTC,TRBJ2-7,many,TRBV3-1,TRBD2
CASSSPTKIAKNIQYF,TGTGCCAGCAGTTCGCCGACTAAAATAGCCAAAAACATTCAGTACTTC,TRBJ2-4,once,TRBV27,.
CASSARQGAPGANVLTF,TGTGCCAGCAGCGCGCGGCAGGGGGCGCCTGGGGCCAACGTCCTGACTTTC,TRBJ2-6,few,TRBV7-4,TRBD1
CASMETSGSSDTQYF,TGTGCCAGCATGGAGACTAGCGGGAGCTCAGATACGCAGTATTTT,TRBJ2-3,many,TRBV5-6,TRBD2
CSVGGRGNQPQHF,TGCAGCGTTGGAGGAAGGGGCAATCAGCCCCAGCATTTT,TRBJ1-5,many,TRBV29-1,.
CASSPGGAHYNEQFF,TGTGCCAGCAGCCCAGGGGGCGCCCACTACAATGAGCAGTTCTTC,TRBJ2-1,few,TRBV5-4,TRBD1
CSVEVGRTTDTQYF,TGCAGCGTTGAAGTCGGTCGGACCACAGATACGCAGTATTTT,TRBJ2-3,.,TRBV29-1,.
CASSQEIRTGCSEQYF,TGTGCCAGCAGCCAAGAAATACGGACAGGGTGTAGCGAGCAGTACTTC,TRBJ2-7,.,TRBV3-2,.
CASSVGAYEQYF,TGTGCCAGCAGCGTGGGGGCCTACGAGCAGTACTTC,TRBJ2-7,.,TRBV7-2,.
CASSFRGTGRTDTQYF,TGTGCCAGCAGTTTTCGGGGGACAGGGCGCACAGATACGCAGTATTTT,TRBJ2-3,.,TRBV28,TRBD1
CSVGQGVVETQYF,TGCAGCGTTGGGCAGGGAGTTGTGGAGACCCAGTACTTC,TRBJ2-5,many,TRBV29-1,.
CSVARGGTGELFF,TGCAGCGTTGCCAGGGGGGGCACCGGGGAGCTGTTTTTT,TRBJ2-2,.,TRBV29-1,.
CASSESGGYTEAFF,TGTGCCAGCAGTGAATCGGGGGGGTACACTGAAGCTTTCTTT,TRBJ1-1,.,TRBV6-1,.
CASSSDRSRGNEQFF,TGTGCCAGCAGCTCAGACAGGTCGAGGGGGAATGAGCAGTTCTTC,TRBJ2-1,many,TRBV7-9,.